This TCR beta chain was found in a study of blood T cell repertoires in COVID-19. Across the study: There were acute and convalescent COVID-19 samples, and they came from the United States, Italy and Spain. PBMCs, B-cell-depleted T cells, or T cells provided the cDNA or gDNA that made up the material.

CDR3 size: 14 residues. Trimming pared 5 bases from V and 1 base from J, leaving 8 bases between. Germline CDR1 is SGHAT and CDR2 is FQDESV (reference sequence). Original data processing: Using reference gene primer amplification, nucleated cell counts were estimated. Repertoires were generated with immunoSEQ multiplex PCR, while TCRdb's copy carries only in-frame clones and drops some. V, J and clone size are those of that table, while D and trimming were read from the DNA. The sample holds 150,000 to 200,000 clones, around 83% seen once. The clonotype was recovered from a human donor in a cohort sampled during active COVID-19. This chain connects TRBV11-1 to TRBJ2-2; D perhaps matches TRBD2 (6 bases). The sequenced material came from peripheral blood. CDR3 sequence: CASSKRVNTGELFF. The CDR3 DNA is TGTGCCAGCAGCAAGCGGGTGAACACCGGGGAGCTGTTTTTT.